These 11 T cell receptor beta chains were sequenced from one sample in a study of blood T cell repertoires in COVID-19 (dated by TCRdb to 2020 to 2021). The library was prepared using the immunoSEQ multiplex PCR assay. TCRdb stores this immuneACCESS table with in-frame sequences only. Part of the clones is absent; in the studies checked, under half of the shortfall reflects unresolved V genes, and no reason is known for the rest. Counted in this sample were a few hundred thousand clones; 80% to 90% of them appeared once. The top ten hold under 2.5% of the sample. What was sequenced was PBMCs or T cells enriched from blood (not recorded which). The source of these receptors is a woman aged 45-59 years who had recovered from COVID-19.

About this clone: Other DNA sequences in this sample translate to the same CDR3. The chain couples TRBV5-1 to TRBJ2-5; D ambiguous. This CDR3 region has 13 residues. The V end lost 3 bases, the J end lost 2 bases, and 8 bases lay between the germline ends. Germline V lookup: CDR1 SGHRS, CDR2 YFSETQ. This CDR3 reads CASSSGGQETQYF. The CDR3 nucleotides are TGCGCCAGCAGCTCCGGTGGTCAAGAGACCCAGTACTTC.

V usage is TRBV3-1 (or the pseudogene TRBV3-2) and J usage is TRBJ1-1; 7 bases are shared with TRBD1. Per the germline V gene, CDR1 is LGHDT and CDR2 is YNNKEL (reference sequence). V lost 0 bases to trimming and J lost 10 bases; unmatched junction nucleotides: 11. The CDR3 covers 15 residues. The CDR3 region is CASSQDVGTAIGAFF. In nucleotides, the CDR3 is TGTGCCAGCAGCCAAGATGTTGGGACAGCTATAGGAGCTTTCTTT.

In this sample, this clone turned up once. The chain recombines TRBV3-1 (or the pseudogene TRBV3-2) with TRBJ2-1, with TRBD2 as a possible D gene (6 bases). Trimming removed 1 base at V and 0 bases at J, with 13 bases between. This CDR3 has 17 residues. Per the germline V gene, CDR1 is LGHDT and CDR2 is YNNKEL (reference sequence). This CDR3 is CASSQGGRGDSYNEQFF. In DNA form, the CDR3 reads TGTGCCAGCAGCCAAGGAGGTCGCGGGGACTCCTACAATGAGCAGTTCTTC.

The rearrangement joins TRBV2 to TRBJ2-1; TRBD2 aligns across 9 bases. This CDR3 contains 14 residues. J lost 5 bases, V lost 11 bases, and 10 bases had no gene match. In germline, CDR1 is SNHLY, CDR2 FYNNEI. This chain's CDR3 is CAVVIAGVNNEQFF. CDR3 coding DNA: TGTGCCGTCGTTATAGCGGGAGTCAACAATGAGCAGTTCTTC.

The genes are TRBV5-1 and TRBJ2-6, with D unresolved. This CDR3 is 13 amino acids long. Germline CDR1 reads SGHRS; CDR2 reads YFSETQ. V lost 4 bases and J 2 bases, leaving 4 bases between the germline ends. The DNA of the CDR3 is TGCGCCAGCAGCGACACTGGGGCCAACGTCCTGACTTTC. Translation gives CASSDTGANVLTF.

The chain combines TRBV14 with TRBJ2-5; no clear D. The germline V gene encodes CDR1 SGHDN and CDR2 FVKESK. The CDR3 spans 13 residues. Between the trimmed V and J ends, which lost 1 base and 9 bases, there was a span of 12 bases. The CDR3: CASSQGSTLAQYF. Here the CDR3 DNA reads TGTGCCAGCAGCCAAGGTTCGACTCTGGCCCAGTACTTC.

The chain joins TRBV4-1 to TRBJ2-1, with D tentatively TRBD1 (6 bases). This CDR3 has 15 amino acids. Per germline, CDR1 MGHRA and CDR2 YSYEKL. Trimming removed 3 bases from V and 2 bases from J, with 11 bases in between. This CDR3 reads CASSHPGTTYNEQFF. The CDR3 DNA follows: TGCGCCAGCAGCCACCCCGGGACAACCTACAATGAGCAGTTCTTC.

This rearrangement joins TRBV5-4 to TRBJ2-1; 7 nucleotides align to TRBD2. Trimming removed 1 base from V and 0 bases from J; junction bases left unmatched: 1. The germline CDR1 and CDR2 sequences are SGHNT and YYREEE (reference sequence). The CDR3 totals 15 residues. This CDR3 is CASSLTSASYNEQFF. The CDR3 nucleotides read TGTGCCAGCAGCTTGACTAGCGCCTCCTACAATGAGCAGTTCTTC.

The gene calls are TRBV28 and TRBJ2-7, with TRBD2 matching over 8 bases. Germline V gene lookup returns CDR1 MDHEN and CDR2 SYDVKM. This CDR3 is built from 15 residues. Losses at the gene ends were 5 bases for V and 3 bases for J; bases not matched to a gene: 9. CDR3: CASSPSGSWGYEQYF. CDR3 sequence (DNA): TGTGCCAGCAGTCCCAGCGGGAGCTGGGGCTACGAGCAGTACTTC.

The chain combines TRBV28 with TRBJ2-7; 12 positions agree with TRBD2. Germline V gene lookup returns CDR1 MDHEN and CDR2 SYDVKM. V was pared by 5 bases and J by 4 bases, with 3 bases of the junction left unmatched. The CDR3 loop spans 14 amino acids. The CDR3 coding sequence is TGTGCCAGCAGTACACTAGCGGGAGGATACGAGCAGTACTTC. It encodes CASSTLAGGYEQYF.

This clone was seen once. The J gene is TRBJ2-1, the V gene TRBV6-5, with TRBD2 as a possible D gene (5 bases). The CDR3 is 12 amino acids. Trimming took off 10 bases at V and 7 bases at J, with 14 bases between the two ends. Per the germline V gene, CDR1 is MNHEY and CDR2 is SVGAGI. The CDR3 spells CAIDYPGNEQFF. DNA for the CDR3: TGTGCCATCGACTATCCTGGAAATGAGCAGTTCTTC.